Sequencing of this T cell receptor beta chain was carried out in a study of CD8 T cells in ankylosing spondylitis. TCRdb processed the 5' RACE reads anew with MiXCR; each CDR3 protein has one entry. The sample includes some 140,000 distinct CDR3 sequences, 7% to 10% of them seen just once. This clonotype was seen repeatedly, ten times or more. The antigen remains unidentified. Study results and caveats: Before this, some motif variants had been reported in reactive arthritis synovial fluid and blood. A TCR beta motif made of fewer than ten highly homologous variants seemed typical of ankylosing spondylitis blood. Those disease-linked clones were CD8+; they were also relatively rare in peripheral blood.

The material sequenced was synovial fluid, either unsorted or a sorted T cell fraction (not recorded which). The source of this sequence is a male donor with ankylosing spondylitis.

CDR3 coding DNA: TGCAGTGCGACAGATCGGACAGGGGGAAGTAATGAGCAGTTCTTC. It codes for CSATDRTGGSNEQFF. The chain is built from TRBV20-1 and TRBJ2-1; 10 positions agree with TRBD1. Germline V CDR1 and CDR2: DFQATT, SNEGSKA (reference sequence). This CDR3 is built from 15 residues. With V trimmed by 6 bases and J by 7 bases, 12 bases remained unmatched.